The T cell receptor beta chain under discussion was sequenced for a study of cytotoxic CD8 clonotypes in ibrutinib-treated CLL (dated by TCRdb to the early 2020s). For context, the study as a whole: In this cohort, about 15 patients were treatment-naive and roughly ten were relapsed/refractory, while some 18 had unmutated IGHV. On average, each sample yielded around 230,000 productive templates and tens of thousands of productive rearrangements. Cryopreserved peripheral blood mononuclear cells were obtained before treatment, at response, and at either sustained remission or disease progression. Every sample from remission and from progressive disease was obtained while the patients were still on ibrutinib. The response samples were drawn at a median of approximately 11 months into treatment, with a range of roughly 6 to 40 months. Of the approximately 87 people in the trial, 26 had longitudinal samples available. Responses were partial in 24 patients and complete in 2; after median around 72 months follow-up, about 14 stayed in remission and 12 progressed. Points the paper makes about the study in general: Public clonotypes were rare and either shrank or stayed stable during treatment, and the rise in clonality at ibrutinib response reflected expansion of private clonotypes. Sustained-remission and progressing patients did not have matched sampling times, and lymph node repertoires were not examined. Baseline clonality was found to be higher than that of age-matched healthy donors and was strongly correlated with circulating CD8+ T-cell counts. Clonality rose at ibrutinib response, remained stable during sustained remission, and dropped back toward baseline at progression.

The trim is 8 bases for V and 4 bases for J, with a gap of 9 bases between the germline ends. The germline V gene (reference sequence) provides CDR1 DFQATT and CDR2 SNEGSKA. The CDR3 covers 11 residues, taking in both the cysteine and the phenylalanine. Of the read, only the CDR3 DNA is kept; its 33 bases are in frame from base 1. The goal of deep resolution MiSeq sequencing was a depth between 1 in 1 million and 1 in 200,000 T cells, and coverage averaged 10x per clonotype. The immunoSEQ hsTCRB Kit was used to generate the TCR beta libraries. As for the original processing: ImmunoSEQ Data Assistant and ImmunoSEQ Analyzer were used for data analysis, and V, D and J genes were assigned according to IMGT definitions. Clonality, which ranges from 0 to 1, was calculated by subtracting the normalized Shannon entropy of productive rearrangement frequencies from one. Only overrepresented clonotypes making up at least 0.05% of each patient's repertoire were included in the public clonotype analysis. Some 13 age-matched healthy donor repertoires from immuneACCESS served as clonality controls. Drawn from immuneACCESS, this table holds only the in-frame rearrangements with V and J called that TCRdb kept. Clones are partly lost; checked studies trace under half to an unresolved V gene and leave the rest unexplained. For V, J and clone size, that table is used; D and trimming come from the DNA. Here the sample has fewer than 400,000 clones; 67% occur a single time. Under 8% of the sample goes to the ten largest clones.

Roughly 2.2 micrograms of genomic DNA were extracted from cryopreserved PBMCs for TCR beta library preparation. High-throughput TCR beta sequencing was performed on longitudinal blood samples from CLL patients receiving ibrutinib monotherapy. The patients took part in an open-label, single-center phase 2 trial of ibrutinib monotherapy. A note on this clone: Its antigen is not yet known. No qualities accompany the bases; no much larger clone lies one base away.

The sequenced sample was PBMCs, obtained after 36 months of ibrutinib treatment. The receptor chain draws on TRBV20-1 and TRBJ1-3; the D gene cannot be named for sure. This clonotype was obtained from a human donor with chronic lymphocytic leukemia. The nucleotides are TGCAGTCCCCTGCACGGAAACACCATATATTTT. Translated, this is CSPLHGNTIYF.